This TCR beta chain stems from a study of cytomegalovirus exposure and HLA in healthy donors. Study information: According to later analysis, the same platform produced the 120 or so validation and several hundred first-cohort repertoires.

General study points: Both high specificity and high sensitivity reportedly marked the classifier's diagnosis of cytomegalovirus status. It was 150 or so TCR beta chains that were listed as cytomegalovirus-associated.

The CDR3 runs 16 residues. The germline gives CDR1 SNHLY, CDR2 FYNNEI. V lost 5 bases to trimming and J lost 0 bases; unmatched junction nucleotides: 8. The table came from immunoSEQ multiplex PCR; TCRdb's copy has only in-frame clones and leaves some out. The sample carries approximately 97,000 clones, over 85% recorded once. A word on this clone: Its antigen is still unknown.

This chain uses TRBV2 with TRBJ2-3; 7 bases align to TRBD2. This TCR was sampled from a woman in her twenties or thirties in good health and CMV-seropositive. Sequenced material: PBMCs. For the CDR3, the DNA is TGTGCCAGCAGTCCCCAAGCGGGAAGTAGCACAGATACGCAGTATTTT. As protein: CASSPQAGSSTDTQYF.